The sequence of this T cell receptor (beta chain) was determined in a study of cytomegalovirus exposure and HLA in healthy donors. The CDR3 length is 15 residues. Trimming removed 2 bases from V and 1 base from J, with 11 bases in between. In germline, CDR1 is SGHVS, CDR2 FNYEAQ. A multiplex PCR was run with 60 Vbeta primers and 13 Jbeta primers. Repertoires were generated with immunoSEQ multiplex PCR, while TCRdb's copy carries only in-frame clones and drops some. Among some 190,000 clones listed, roughly 90% were seen once. Study observations and caveats: The likely explanation for a cluster of highly shared sequence variants was sequencing artifact.

A note on this clone: Antigen unknown.

The rearrangement joins TRBV7-6 to TRBJ1-1; D is unresolved. The TCR comes from a boy aged 2 to 9 in good health and CMV-seronegative. Input material: PBMCs. The CDR3: CASSLQSWQNTEAFF. In DNA, the CDR3 is TGTGCCAGCAGCTTACAATCCTGGCAGAACACTGAAGCTTTCTTT.